This T cell receptor beta chain is from a study of identical twins. Study results and limitations: Cord blood's abundant beta clonotypes had fewer insertions, unlike memory repertoires.

This clonotype was counted between two and nine times. The antigen is unknown. TCRdb re-derived calls from the 5' RACE reads in MiXCR, one entry per CDR3 protein. The sample lists some 900,000 distinct CDR3 sequences, over 9% occurring once. The CDR3 spans 15 residues. Germline-derived CDR1 and CDR2 are SGHRS and YFSETQ. Between the trimmed V and J ends, which lost 4 bases and 3 bases, there was a span of 14 bases. These data also featured in a second study, about yellow fever vaccine responses in identical twins.

The rearrangement uses TRBV5-1 and TRBJ2-1; no clear D. The sequenced sample consisted of PBMCs. The TCR was taken from a woman aged 18-30 years in good health. CDR3 in DNA: TGCGCCAGCAGCCCCGTAACGGGTCTCTACAATGAGCAGTTCTTC. Amino acids: CASSPVTGLYNEQFF.